This T cell receptor (beta chain) emerged from a study of breast tumors, draining lymph nodes, adjacent tissues. TCRdb passed the multiplex PCR reads through MiXCR, listing each CDR3 protein once. The top ten clones hold 3.5% to 4.5% of a sample with 150,000 to 200,000 distinct CDR3 sequences, approximately 30% of them seen once. This clonotype was seen repeatedly, ten times or more. Germline assignment: CDR1 SGHTA and CDR2 FQGTGA. The CDR3 has 15 residues. The V and J ends lost 6 bases and 0 bases respectively, with 12 bases between them. Axillary draining lymph nodes of breast cancer patients supplied the node samples.

Sequencing was done on a sample of axillary lymph node tissue. The chain is built from TRBV7-3 and TRBJ1-5; D is perhaps TRBD1 (5 bases). The TCR was taken from a female donor with breast cancer. Some clones in this sample may be carry-over from other donors' samples. The CDR3 region is CASSQVGGSNQPQHF. The DNA of the CDR3 is TGTGCCAGCAGTCAAGTCGGGGGTAGCAATCAGCCCCAGCATTTT.